This T cell receptor (beta chain) derives from a study of CD8+ T cells in alopecia areata. Study-wide context: Treated patients were dosed with oral tofacitinib, taking 5 to 10 mg twice daily. Tofacitinib was given for 6 to 18 months, then stopped for 6 months. Study findings and constraints: Compared with mice, patients displayed less clear TCR sharing, possibly for HLA-related reasons. There were also resident alphabeta T cells of normal skin sequenced in scalp samples.

RNA extraction and reverse transcription yielded cDNA as sequencing template. Profiling relied on immunoSEQ multiplex PCR, and the TCRdb table lists in-frame clones only, not all of them. Here the sample spans under 350,000 clones, roughly 60% being singletons. Comment on this clone: The antigen is unknown. At one of its ends the junction is not consistent with the germline gene, which may arise from a read error.

Germline values: CDR1 SGHAT, CDR2 FQDESV (reference sequence). The CDR3 spans 15 residues. Treatment described: oral pan-JAK inhibitor, 5-10 mg twice daily. The sequencing used CD4+ T cells sorted from blood, collected at week 24, from a patient treated with tofacitinib. This chain joins TRBV11-1 and TRBJ1-1; D call uncertain. The TCR sequence derives from a human donor with alopecia areata. CDR3 in amino acids: CASSLSWVLNTEVFF. The CDR3 DNA reads as TGTGCCAGCAGCTTATCCTGGGTTCTGAACACTGAAGTTTTCTTT. The full variable domain, rest sourced from reference TRBV11-1 and TRBJ1-1, is EAEVAQSPRYKITEKSQAVAFWCDPISGHATLYWYRQILGQGPELLVQFQDESVVDDSQLPKDRFSAERLKGVDSTLKIQPAELGDSAMYLCASSLSWVLNTEVFFGQGTRLTVV.